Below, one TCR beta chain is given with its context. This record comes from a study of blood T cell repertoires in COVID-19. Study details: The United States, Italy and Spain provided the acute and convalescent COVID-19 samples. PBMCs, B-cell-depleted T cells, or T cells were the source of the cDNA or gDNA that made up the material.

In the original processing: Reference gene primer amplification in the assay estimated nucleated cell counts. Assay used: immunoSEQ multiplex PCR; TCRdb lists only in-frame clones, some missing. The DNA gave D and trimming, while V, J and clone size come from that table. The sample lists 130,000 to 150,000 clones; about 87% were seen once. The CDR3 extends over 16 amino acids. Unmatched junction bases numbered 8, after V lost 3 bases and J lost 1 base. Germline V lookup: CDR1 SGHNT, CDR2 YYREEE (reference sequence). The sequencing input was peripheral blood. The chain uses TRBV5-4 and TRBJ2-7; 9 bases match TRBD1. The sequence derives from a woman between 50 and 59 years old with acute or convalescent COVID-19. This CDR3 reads CASSSRGTGYSYEQYF. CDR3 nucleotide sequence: TGTGCCAGCAGCTCCCGTGGGACAGGGTATTCCTACGAGCAGTACTTC.